A selection of T cell receptor beta chains follows, all from one sample in a study of blood T cell repertoires in COVID-19. Data came from immunoSEQ multiplex PCR; TCRdb stores just in-frame clones and leaves some out. This table holds just over 70,000 clones, over 65% found once. The sequenced sample consisted of peripheral blood. Receptor source: a woman in her 70s with acute or convalescent COVID-19. The CDR3 runs from the conserved cysteine through the conserved F or W. The D gene is left open where the match is weak. Rows give clone size only sometimes, using once, few, many, or a class for an expanded clone.

v_call	d_call	cdr3_length	clone_size	j_call	cdr3_nt	cdr3_aa
TRBV7-2	.	13	.	TRBJ1-2	TGTGCCAGCAGCACCCGGGAGGGAGTTGATTTCACCTTC	CASSTREGVDFTF
TRBV10-3	.	15	.	TRBJ1-6	TGTGCCATACAGCGGGAGGCAATTTTTAATTCACCCCTCCACTTT	CAIQREAIFNSPLHF
TRBV27	.	12	few	TRBJ1-1	TGTGCCAGTAGGACAGCGAACACTGAAGCTTTCTTT	CASRTANTEAFF
TRBV4-1	.	13	.	TRBJ1-6	TGCGCCAGCAGCGAACAGATAAATTCACCCCTCCACTTT	CASSEQINSPLHF
TRBV15	.	15	.	TRBJ2-5	TGTGCCACCAGCAGAGAGAGGGTTGGGCAAGAGACCCAGTACTTC	CATSRERVGQETQYF
TRBV28	.	14	.	TRBJ1-3	TGTGCCACCGCGGCCCCGACGTTTGGAAACACCATATATTTT	CATAAPTFGNTIYF
TRBV11-1	.	13	few	TRBJ1-4	TGTGCCAGCAGCCCGCCAGCTAATGAAAAACTGTTTTTT	CASSPPANEKLFF
TRBV4-1	TRBD1	16	.	TRBJ1-2	TGCGCCAGCAGCCATTCAACCCCGGGACAGAGCTATGGCTACACCTTC	CASSHSTPGQSYGYTF
TRBV29-1	TRBD2	13	.	TRBJ2-1	TGCAGCGTCTCTAGCGGGGGGTATAGTGAGCAGTTCTTC	CSVSSGGYSEQFF
TRBV5-1	TRBD1	14	.	TRBJ1-1	TGCGCCAGCAGCCGACAGGGATTGGGGACTGAAGCTTTCTTT	CASSRQGLGTEAFF
TRBV27	.	14	.	TRBJ2-7	TGTGCCAGCAGTCCCAGGGTAAATCTCTACGAGCAGTACTTC	CASSPRVNLYEQYF
TRBV5-4	TRBD1	14	.	TRBJ2-2	TGTGCCAGCAGCTTACAGGGGCCAGTGGGGGAGCTGTTTTTT	CASSLQGPVGELFF
TRBV7-2	TRBD2	14	.	TRBJ2-3	TGTGCCAGCAGTTTAGCGGGAGGCACAGATACGCAGTATTTT	CASSLAGGTDTQYF